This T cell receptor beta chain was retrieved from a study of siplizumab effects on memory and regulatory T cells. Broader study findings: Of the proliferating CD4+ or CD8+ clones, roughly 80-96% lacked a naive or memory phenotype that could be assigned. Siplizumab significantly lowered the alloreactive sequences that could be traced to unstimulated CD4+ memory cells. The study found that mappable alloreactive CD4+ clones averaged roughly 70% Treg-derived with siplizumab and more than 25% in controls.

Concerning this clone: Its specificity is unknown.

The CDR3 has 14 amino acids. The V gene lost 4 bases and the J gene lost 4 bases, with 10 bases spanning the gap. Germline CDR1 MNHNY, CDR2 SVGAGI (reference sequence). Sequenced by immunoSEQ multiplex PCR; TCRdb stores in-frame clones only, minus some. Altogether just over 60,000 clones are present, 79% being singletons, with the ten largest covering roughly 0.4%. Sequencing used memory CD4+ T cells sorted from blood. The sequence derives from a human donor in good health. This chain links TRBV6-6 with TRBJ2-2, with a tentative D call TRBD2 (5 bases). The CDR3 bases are TGTGCCAGCAGTTCCCCAACTAGCACCGGGGAGCTGTTTTTT. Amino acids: CASSSPTSTGELFF.